This entry concerns a single T cell receptor (beta chain). Its antigen is unidentified. The CDR3 extends over 16 amino acids. V shed 4 bases and J 0 bases; nucleotides not matched to a gene: 4. CDR1 SGHTA and CDR2 FQGNSA come from the germline V gene. TCRdb processed the reads anew with MiXCR; each CDR3 protein has one entry. This table has a few hundred thousand distinct CDR3 sequences, roughly 22% appearing once. The record originates from a study of T cell repertoires in cytomegalovirus infection. Study overall: Public TCR beta signatures provided an indication of both CMV infection and a matching HLA type. Points from the study as a whole: Carriers of CMV plus the relevant HLA were identified by cumulative public TCR beta family frequency. Dominating the ex vivo response were HLA-C-restricted CMV-specific TCR beta clonotypes.

J is TRBJ1-3 and V is TRBV7-2; 9 positions agree with TRBD1. The sequence came from a human donor in good health (CMV status not recorded). Some clones in this sample may be carry-over from other donors' samples. Specimen: CD8+ T cells from PBMCs. The CDR3 reads CASSWTGDLSGNTIYF. For the CDR3, the DNA is TGTGCCAGCAGCTGGACAGGGGACCTCTCTGGAAACACCATATATTTT.